The 2 T cell receptor beta chains in this list originate from one sample, sequenced in a study of PD-L1 blockade in urothelial cancer. This table comes from immunoSEQ multiplex PCR, and its TCRdb copy is limited to in-frame clones, with some not included. The profile covers some 97,000 clones, with around 90% appearing a single time and just over 0.9% taken by the ten largest. The specimen comprised PBMCs, sampled around atezolizumab (anti-PD-L1) treatment. These receptors originate from an elderly woman with urothelial cancer.

The chain combines TRBV30 with TRBJ1-2; D not certain. CDR1 and CDR2 from the germline V gene are GTSNPN and SVGIG (reference sequence). The V end was cut by 1 base, the J end by 6 bases, with 9 bases between. CDR3 length: 12 amino acids. The CDR3 region is CAWSGAFDGYTF. The CDR3 region has the DNA TGTGCCTGGAGTGGGGCATTCGATGGCTACACCTTC.

The chain is built from TRBV28 and TRBJ2-7; D possibly corresponds to TRBD1 (6 bases). From germline, CDR1 is MDHEN and CDR2 SYDVKM. This CDR3 comprises 16 residues. Trimming removed 3 bases from V and 4 bases from J, with 19 bases in between. The CDR3 loop is CASSLVGRDNRYEQYF. The CDR3 coding sequence is TGTGCCAGCAGTTTGGTGGGCAGGGACAATCGTTACGAGCAGTACTTC.